This T cell receptor beta chain derives from a study of cytomegalovirus exposure and HLA in healthy donors. The PCR employed 60 Vbeta primers together with 13 Jbeta primers. The method was immunoSEQ multiplex PCR; TCRdb's version includes in-frame clones alone and lacks a portion of them. This sample has about 120,000 clones, with around 74% found just once. This CDR3 region has 13 residues. The V and J ends lost 6 bases and 8 bases respectively, with 16 bases between them. CDR1 is SNHLY and CDR2 is FYNNEI in the germline V gene. Study-level results: Later analysis associated a missense DCLRE1C variant with TCR beta V- and J-gene trimming. Presence/absence results assume similar sequencing depth per donor, which may not hold. Reports showed the classifier diagnosing cytomegalovirus status with high specificity and sensitivity.

With respect to this clone: Antigen unknown.

This sequence joins TRBV2 and TRBJ1-2; D may be TRBD1 (6 bases). Material for sequencing was PBMCs. The sequence derives from a woman aged 18 to 35 in good health and CMV-seronegative. This chain's CDR3 is CASRQGEGWGYTF. DNA for the CDR3: TGTGCCAGCAGACAGGGAGAGGGATGGGGCTACACCTTC. Supplemented by reference TRBV2 and TRBJ1-2, the full variable domain reads EPEVTQTPSHQVTQMGQEVILRCVPISNHLYFYWYRQILGQKVEFLVSFYNNEISEKSEIFDDQFSVERPDGSNFTLKIRSTKLEDSAMYFCASRQGEGWGYTFGSGTRLTVV.